These 7 T cell receptor beta chains share one sample of origin, sequenced in a study of PD-1 blockade in classical Hodgkin lymphoma. Libraries were prepared by immunoSEQ multiplex PCR; TCRdb keeps only in-frame clonotypes and omits some of them. The sample yields under 20,000 clones, 86% seen once. Every patient relapsed after autologous stem cell transplantation, and brentuximab vedotin exposure varied. Sequenced material: peripheral blood mononuclear cells (PBMCs), taken before the second cycle of nivolumab. The receptors here all came from a human donor with classical Hodgkin lymphoma.

This chain joins TRBV10-3 and TRBJ1-2, with TRBD1 matching over 7 bases. The CDR3 is 15 amino acids. In germline, CDR1 is ENHRY, CDR2 SYGVKD. The junction had 1 base not matched to a gene; V was cut back by 0 bases and J by 0 bases. The CDR3 nucleotides read TGTGCCATCAGTGAGTCCCAGGGGGCTAACTATGGCTACACCTTC. It translates to CAISESQGANYGYTF.

J is TRBJ1-6 and V is TRBV7-9; 7 nucleotides align to TRBD1. V trimming: 6 bases; J trimming: 5 bases; junction bases outside the gene matches: 4. The CDR3 extends over 14 amino acids. Germline V gene lookup returns CDR1 SEHNR and CDR2 FQNEAQ (reference sequence). CDR3 residues: CASSPGTDNSPLHF. The CDR3 DNA reads TGTGCCAGCAGTCCCGGGACAGATAATTCACCCCTCCACTTT.

J is TRBJ2-5 and V is TRBV7-9; no firm D call. V lost 5 bases, J lost 7 bases, and 8 bases lay in between. CDR3 size: 11 residues. Germline V gene lookup returns CDR1 SEHNR and CDR2 FQNEAQ (reference sequence). The CDR3 loop is CASSGSGTQYF. The CDR3 nucleotides read TGTGCCAGCAGCGGCTCGGGGACCCAGTACTTC. Variable domain in full (rest from reference TRBV7-9 and TRBJ2-5): DTGVSQNPRHKITKRGQNVTFRCDPISEHNRLYWYRQTLGQGPEFLTYFQNEAQLEKSRLLSDRFSAERPKGSFSTLEIQRTEQGDSAMYLCASSGSGTQYFGPGTRLLVL.

The chain joins TRBV5-4 to TRBJ2-7, with 7 positions matching TRBD1. Per the germline V gene, CDR1 is SGHNT and CDR2 is YYREEE (reference sequence). V gave up 5 bases and J gave up 7 bases; unmatched junction bases: 9. The CDR3 length is 13 residues. CDR3 nucleotides: TGTGCCAGCAGTACCGGGACAGAAGTGGAGCAGTACTTC. Translating gives CASSTGTEVEQYF.

This clone was seen a few times. This sequence joins TRBV2 and TRBJ1-4, with D unresolved. The CDR3 runs 13 residues. V was shortened by 7 bases and J by 5 bases, with 11 bases between the two germline ends. Per germline, CDR1 SNHLY and CDR2 FYNNEI. The CDR3 is CASNDGSNEKLFF. The CDR3 DNA reads as TGTGCCAGCAACGACGGATCCAATGAAAAACTGTTTTTT.

In this sample, this clone turned up once. The rearrangement uses TRBV5-1 and TRBJ2-1; D may correspond to TRBD1 or TRBD2 (5 bases each). This CDR3 region has 15 residues. Trimming left V 0 bases short and J 10 bases short, with 17 bases between. Germline V gives CDR1 SGHRS, CDR2 YFSETQ. CDR3 in amino acids: CASSLEGPQTGEQFF. Here the CDR3 DNA reads TGCGCCAGCAGCTTGGAGGGACCCCAGACGGGGGAGCAGTTCTTC.

The chain carries TRBV5-1 and TRBJ2-1, with 7 bases matching TRBD2. Germline V gene lookup returns CDR1 SGHRS and CDR2 YFSETQ. This CDR3 has 16 residues. The V gene end was trimmed by 4 bases and the J gene end by 3 bases; junction bases not matched to a gene: 10. CDR3 sequence (DNA): TGCGCCAGCAGCCCAACCGGGACTATTAACTACAATGAGCAGTTCTTC. This encodes CASSPTGTINYNEQFF.